Listed here are 13 T cell receptor beta chains from one sample, sequenced in a study of T cell repertoires in cytomegalovirus infection. MiXCR, applied by TCRdb to the reads, yields one record per CDR3 protein. The table lists roughly 170,000 distinct CDR3 sequences, less than 25% of them singletons. These receptors' antigens are unknown. Sequenced material: CD8+ T cells from cultured PBMCs, taken from culture after CMV antigen stimulation. The receptors derive from a human donor in good health (CMV status not recorded). Some clones in this sample may be carry-over from other donors' samples.

Only a few counts were recorded for this clonotype. The chain has TRBV7-6 and TRBJ2-1, with D possibly being TRBD1 (6 bases). Trimming shortened V by 4 bases and J by 10 bases, and 23 bases separated the two germline ends. Germline V gene sequence: CDR1 SGHVS, CDR2 FNYEAQ. CDR3 size: 16 residues. The CDR3 DNA reads TGTGCCAGCAGCTCAGGGCCGGGACAACTCGAGTGGGAGCAGTTCTTC. This translates into CASSSGPGQLEWEQFF.

This clonotype was counted only a few times. The junction departs from germline at one end; a sequencing error may be responsible. The V call is TRBV4-1, the J call TRBJ1-1, with 7 bases matching TRBD1. This CDR3 spans 14 amino acids. The germline gives CDR1 MGHRA, CDR2 YSYEKL. The CDR3 bases are TGTGCCAGCAGCCTTTGGGGGACAGTCAACGAAGCTTTCTTT. It translates to CASSLWGTVNEAFF.

This CDR3 is CASSLAPSSYNEQFF. CDR3 sequence (DNA): TGTGCCAGCAGCTTAGCACCGAGCTCCTACAATGAGCAGTTCTTC. The chain carries TRBV7-3 and TRBJ2-1; D unresolved. CDR3 length: 15 residues. Germline V gene data show CDR1 as SGHTA and CDR2 as FQGTGA. The V gene lost 2 bases and the J gene lost 0 bases, with 8 bases spanning the gap.

The V call is TRBV4-2, the J call TRBJ2-3, with 12 bases lining up with TRBD2. The germline gives CDR1 LGHNA, CDR2 YNFKEQ. The CDR3 extends over 19 amino acids. J lost 2 bases, V lost 3 bases, and 12 bases had no gene match. The CDR3 DNA is TGTGCCAGCAGCCAGCGACTAGCGGGGGCCAGCAAAATCACAGATACGCAGTATTTT. Amino acid sequence: CASSQRLAGASKITDTQYF.

Written as DNA, the CDR3 is TGCGCCAGCAGTGAGTCCGGGACTCCTACTCCTAGCACAGATACGCAGTATTTT. Its translation is CASSESGTPTPSTDTQYF. The chain links TRBV10-2 to TRBJ2-3; D might be TRBD2 (6 bases). Per the germline V gene, CDR1 is WSHSY and CDR2 is SAAADI. The CDR3 spans 18 residues. The V and J ends lost 0 bases and 0 bases respectively, with 16 bases between them.

The V call is TRBV7-3, the J call TRBJ2-1, with TRBD1 matching over 7 bases. The V segment lost 4 bases and the J segment 7 bases; nucleotides outside the gene matches: 19. The CDR3 contains 18 residues. CDR1 is SGHTA and CDR2 is FQGTGA in the germline V gene. The CDR3 is CASSSPGTATIETNEQFF. The DNA for the CDR3 is TGTGCCAGCAGCTCACCCGGGACAGCTACCATTGAGACTAATGAGCAGTTCTTC.

The V gene is TRBV5-4, the J gene TRBJ1-3; TRBD1 is a possible D gene (5 bases). The length of the CDR3 is 15 residues. The V end lost 5 bases, the J end lost 0 bases, and 12 bases lay between the germline ends. The V gene's germline CDR1 is SGHNT and CDR2 YYREEE (reference sequence). This chain's CDR3 is CASSLDSTSGNTIYF. CDR3 nucleotides: TGTGCCAGCAGTTTAGACAGCACCTCTGGAAACACCATATATTTT.

This clonotype was counted only a few times. The chain joins TRBV4-1 to TRBJ2-1; 10 bases are a match to TRBD2. This CDR3 comprises 16 residues. V shed 0 bases, J shed 3 bases, and the junction held 2 bases outside the gene matches. Germline V gene lookup returns CDR1 MGHRA and CDR2 YSYEKL. The CDR3, as DNA: TGCGCCAGCAGCCAAGATGGACTAGCGGACTACAATGAGCAGTTCTTC. The encoded protein is CASSQDGLADYNEQFF.

There are a few counts of this clonotype. The J gene is TRBJ2-1, the V gene TRBV11-1; D is ambiguous. The CDR3 totals 18 residues. Trimming pared 0 bases from V and 4 bases from J, leaving 19 bases between. The germline V gene encodes CDR1 SGHAT and CDR2 FQDESV (reference sequence). The CDR3 loop reads CASSLAGEVWMIYNEQFF. The CDR3 region has the DNA TGTGCCAGCAGCTTAGCGGGTGAGGTTTGGATGATTTACAATGAGCAGTTCTTC.

This clonotype was seen more than once but under ten times. The chain carries TRBV12-3 or TRBV12-4 and TRBJ2-1, with 8 bases matching TRBD1. This CDR3 contains 13 residues. The J segment lost 13 bases and the V segment lost 6 bases, leaving 11 bases of the junction unmatched. As DNA, the CDR3 is TGTGCCAGCAGGGACAGGGTGGCCCCCCCCCAGTTCTTC. This sequence encodes CASRDRVAPPQFF.

This chain uses TRBV28 with TRBJ1-5; weak D call: TRBD1 (6 bases). In germline, CDR1 is MDHEN, CDR2 SYDVKM. CDR3 length: 13 residues. Trimming took 7 bases from V and 5 from J, leaving 12 bases between them. CDR3 DNA sequence: TGTGCCAGCAAGTCGCCAGGGGATCAGCCCCAGCATTTT. Its translation: CASKSPGDQPQHF.

The gene calls are TRBV4-1 and TRBJ2-7, with TRBD1 identical over 9 bases. Losses at the gene ends were 0 bases for V and 3 bases for J; bases not matched to a gene: 6. The germline gives CDR1 MGHRA, CDR2 YSYEKL. The CDR3 covers 16 residues. CDR3 sequence reads: CASSQDQGQGIYEQYF. CDR3 sequence (DNA): TGCGCCAGCAGCCAAGATCAGGGACAGGGAATCTACGAGCAGTACTTC.

This clonotype was counted between two and nine times. The chain combines TRBV7-8 with TRBJ2-5; 9 nucleotides align to TRBD1. Germline V lookup: CDR1 SGHVS, CDR2 FQNEAQ. V trimming: 4 bases; J trimming: 0 bases; junction bases outside the gene matches: 3. The CDR3 has 15 amino acids. The CDR3 DNA is TGTGCCAGCAGCTCACAGGGGGCTAACCAAGAGACCCAGTACTTC. Translated, it gives CASSSQGANQETQYF.